This T cell receptor (beta chain) was found in a study of T cell repertoires in aging, cancer and after chemotherapy (dated by TCRdb to the late 2010s). Regarding the complete study: Donors were distributed across six age groups ranging from 30 or younger to 70 or older, with at least three individuals included per group. In total, the full dataset held millions of TCR reads. Alongside around 97 healthy donors serving as a reference group, the cohort included some 220 cancer patients, of whom roughly 90 had hematological cancers and more than 110 had solid cancers. In the solid tumor group, paired pre- and post-chemotherapy samples were obtained from brain tumor (glioblastoma) patients receiving temozolomide-based therapy. Peripheral blood TCR beta repertoires from healthy donors and cancer patients were profiled to examine immunoaging and T cell reconstitution after chemotherapy. What the research found in general, with its limitations: According to the authors, the repertoire data do not allow conclusions to be drawn about immunological memory after chemotherapy. Untreated patients with hematological or solid cancers showed significantly lower blood TCR diversity and higher clonality than age-matched healthy donors. In healthy donors, the decline in TCR diversity with age was mainly explained by loss of richness, whereas in cancer patients loss of evenness was also found to contribute. In both cancer cohorts, the median generation probability rose over the chemotherapy interval, which suggests that the repertoire was reconstituted through rebound thymic output.

TCR beta rearrangements were amplified from genomic DNA isolated from peripheral blood, not from sorted cells or RNA. Rearranged TRB sequences spanning V, D and J segments were amplified in a multiplex touch-down PCR with a mixed TRB-A/B primer pool. Illumina adapters and sample indices were added to the amplicons in two consecutive PCR reactions performed with Phusion HS II polymerase. Amplicons were gel-purified using the NucleoSpin Gel and PCR Clean-up kit and were subsequently checked with Qubit and an Agilent 2100 Bioanalyzer. The libraries were sequenced on an Illumina MiSeq with 600-cycle, single-indexed, paired-end runs. Processing in the source paper ran as follows. TRB sequences were processed with MiXCR versions 2.12 and 3.0.5. A clone was defined as each unique CDR3 nucleotide sequence, and only productive sequences supported by at least two reads were kept. The repertoire metrics were Shannon diversity, evenness, clonality (calculated as one minus evenness), and diversity profiles parameterized by alpha from 0 to 5. Generation probabilities of clones in paired pre- and post-chemotherapy samples were computed with the IGoR algorithm. TCRdb handled the public reads itself, with Q25 trimming in fastp and clone calling in MiXCR, and kept productive beta chains. Each entry merges the rows of one CDR3 protein and shows their most common DNA and genes. TCRdb assigned the V and J calls; the authors' analysis was not used. In this sample the table shows approximately 3,000 distinct CDR3 sequences, about 35% of which occur a single time. The leading ten clones occupy 9.5% to 10% of the sample.

Of note for this clonotype: Its specific antigen is unknown. Per-base quality was not reported, and no clone a single base away is much larger than it.

CDR1 and CDR2 (DFQATT, SNEGSKA) derive from the germline V gene (reference sequence). From the cysteine up to the phenylalanine, the CDR3 has a length of 13 residues. Left in the record is the CDR3 DNA by itself, 39 bases read in frame from the first base. The trim is 1 base for V and 4 bases for J, with a gap of 10 bases between the germline ends. Recombination linked TRBV20-1 to TRBJ2-5; a tentative D match to TRBD1 spans 5 bases. The sample was blood. The sequence was collected from a human donor with a solid tumor. The CDR3 in this case is CSARVGDRETQYF. The DNA reads TGCAGTGCTAGAGTTGGCGACAGAGAGACCCAGTACTTC.